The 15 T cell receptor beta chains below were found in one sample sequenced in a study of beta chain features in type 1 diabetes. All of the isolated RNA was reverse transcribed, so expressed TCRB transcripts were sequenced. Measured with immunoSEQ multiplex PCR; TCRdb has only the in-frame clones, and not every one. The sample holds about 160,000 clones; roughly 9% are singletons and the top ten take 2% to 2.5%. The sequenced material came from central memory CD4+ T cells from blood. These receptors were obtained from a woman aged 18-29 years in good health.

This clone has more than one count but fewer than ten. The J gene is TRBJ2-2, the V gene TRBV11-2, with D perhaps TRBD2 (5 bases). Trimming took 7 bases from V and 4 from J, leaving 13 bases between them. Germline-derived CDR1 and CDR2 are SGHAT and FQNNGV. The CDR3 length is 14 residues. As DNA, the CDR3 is TGTGCCAGCAACAAACTAGGACTCACCGGGGAGCTGTTTTTT. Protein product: CASNKLGLTGELFF.

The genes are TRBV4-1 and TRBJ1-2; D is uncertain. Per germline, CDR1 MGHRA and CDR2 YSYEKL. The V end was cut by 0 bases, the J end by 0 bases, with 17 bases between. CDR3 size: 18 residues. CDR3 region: CASSQDHIAAGANYGYTF. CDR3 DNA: TGCGCCAGCAGCCAAGATCACATAGCGGCGGGAGCTAACTATGGCTACACCTTC.

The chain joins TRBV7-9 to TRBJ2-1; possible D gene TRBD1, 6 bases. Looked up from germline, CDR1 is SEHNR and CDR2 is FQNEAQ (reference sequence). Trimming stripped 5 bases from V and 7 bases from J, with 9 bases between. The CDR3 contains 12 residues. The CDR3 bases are TGTGCCAGCAGCATACAGGGTAATGAGCAGTTCTTC. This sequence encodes CASSIQGNEQFF. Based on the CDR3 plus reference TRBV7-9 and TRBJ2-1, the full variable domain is DTGVSQNPRHKITKRGQNVTFRCDPISEHNRLYWYRQTLGQGPEFLTYFQNEAQLEKSRLLSDRFSAERPKGSFSTLEIQRTEQGDSAMYLCASSIQGNEQFFGPGTRLTVL.

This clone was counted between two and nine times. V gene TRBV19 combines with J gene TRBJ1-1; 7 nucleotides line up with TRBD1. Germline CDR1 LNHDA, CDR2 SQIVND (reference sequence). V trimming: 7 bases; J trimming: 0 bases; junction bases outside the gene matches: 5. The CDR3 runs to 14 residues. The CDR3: CASNWDSMNTEAFF. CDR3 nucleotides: TGTGCCAGTAATTGGGACAGCATGAACACTGAAGCTTTCTTT.

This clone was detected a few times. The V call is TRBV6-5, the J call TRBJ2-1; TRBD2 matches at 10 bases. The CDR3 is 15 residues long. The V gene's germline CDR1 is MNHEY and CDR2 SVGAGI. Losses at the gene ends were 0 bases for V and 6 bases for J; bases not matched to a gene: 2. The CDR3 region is CASSYSLAGVNEQFF. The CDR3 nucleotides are TGTGCCAGCAGTTACTCCCTAGCGGGAGTCAATGAGCAGTTCTTC.

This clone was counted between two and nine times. Written as DNA, the CDR3 is TGTGCCAGCAGTTACGCGGGAAAAGAGACCCAGTACTTC. It specifies CASSYAGKETQYF. V usage is TRBV6-5 and J usage is TRBJ2-5; D possibly corresponds to TRBD2 (6 bases). Trimming took off 2 bases at V and 3 bases at J, with 7 bases between the two ends. This CDR3 is 13 amino acids long. The germline gives CDR1 MNHEY, CDR2 SVGAGI.

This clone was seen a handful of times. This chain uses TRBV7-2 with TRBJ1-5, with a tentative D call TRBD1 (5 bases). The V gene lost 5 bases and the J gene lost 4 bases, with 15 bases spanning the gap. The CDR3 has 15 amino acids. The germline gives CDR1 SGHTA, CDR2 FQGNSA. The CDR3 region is CASSLGWGENQPQHF. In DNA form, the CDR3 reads TGTGCCAGCAGCCTAGGGTGGGGGGAAAATCAGCCCCAGCATTTT.

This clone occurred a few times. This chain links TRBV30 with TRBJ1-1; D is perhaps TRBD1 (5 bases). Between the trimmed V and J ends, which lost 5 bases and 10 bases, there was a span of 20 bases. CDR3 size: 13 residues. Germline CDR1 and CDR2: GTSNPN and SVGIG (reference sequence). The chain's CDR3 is CAWGRGSPLAAFF. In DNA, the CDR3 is TGTGCCTGGGGGCGGGGGTCGCCCCTGGCAGCTTTCTTT.

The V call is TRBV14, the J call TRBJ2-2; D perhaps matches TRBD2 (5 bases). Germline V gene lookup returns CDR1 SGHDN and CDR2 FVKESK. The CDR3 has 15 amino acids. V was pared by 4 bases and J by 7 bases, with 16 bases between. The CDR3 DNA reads TGTGCCAGCAGCCCATTAGCGTCCCCGGGCGGGGAGCTGTTTTTT. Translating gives CASSPLASPGGELFF.

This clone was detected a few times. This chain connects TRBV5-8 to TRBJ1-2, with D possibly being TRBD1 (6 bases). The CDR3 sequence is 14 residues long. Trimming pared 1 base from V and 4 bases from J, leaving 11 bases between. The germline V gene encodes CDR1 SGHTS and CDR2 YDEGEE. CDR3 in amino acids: CASSLNRESYGYTF. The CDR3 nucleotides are TGTGCCAGCAGCTTGAACAGGGAATCCTATGGCTACACCTTC.

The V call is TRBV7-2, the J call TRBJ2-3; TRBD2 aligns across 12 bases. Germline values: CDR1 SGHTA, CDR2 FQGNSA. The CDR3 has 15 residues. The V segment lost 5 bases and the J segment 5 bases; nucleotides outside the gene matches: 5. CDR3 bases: TGTGCCAGCAGCCCACCGGGACTAGCGGGAGATACGCAGTATTTT. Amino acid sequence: CASSPPGLAGDTQYF.

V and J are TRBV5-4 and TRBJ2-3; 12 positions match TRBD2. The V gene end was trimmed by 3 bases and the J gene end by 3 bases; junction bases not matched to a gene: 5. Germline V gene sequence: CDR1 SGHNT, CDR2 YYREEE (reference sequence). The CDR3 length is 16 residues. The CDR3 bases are TGTGCCAGCAGCTCTAGCGGGGGGGCAGAAACAGATACGCAGTATTTT. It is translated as CASSSSGGAETDTQYF.

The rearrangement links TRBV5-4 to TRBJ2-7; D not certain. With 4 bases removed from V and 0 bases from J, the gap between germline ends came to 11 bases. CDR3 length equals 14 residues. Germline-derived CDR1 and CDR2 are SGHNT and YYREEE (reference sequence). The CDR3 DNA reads TGTGCCAGCAGCCTACAATACAGCTCCTACGAGCAGTACTTC. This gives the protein CASSLQYSSYEQYF.

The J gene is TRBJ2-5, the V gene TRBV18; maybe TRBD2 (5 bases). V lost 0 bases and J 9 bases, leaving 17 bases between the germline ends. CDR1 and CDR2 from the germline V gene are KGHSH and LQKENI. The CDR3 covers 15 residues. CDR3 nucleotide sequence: TGTGCCAGCTCACCACCTACAGAGGGCAGTGGGGCCCAGTACTTC. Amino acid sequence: CASSPPTEGSGAQYF.

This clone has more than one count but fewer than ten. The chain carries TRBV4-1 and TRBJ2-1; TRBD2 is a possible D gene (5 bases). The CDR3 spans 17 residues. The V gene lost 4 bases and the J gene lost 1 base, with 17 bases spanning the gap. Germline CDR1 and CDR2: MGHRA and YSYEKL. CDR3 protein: CASSLAREGGSYNEQFF. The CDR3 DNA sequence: TGCGCCAGCAGCCTAGCCCGCGAGGGCGGTTCCTACAATGAGCAGTTCTTC.